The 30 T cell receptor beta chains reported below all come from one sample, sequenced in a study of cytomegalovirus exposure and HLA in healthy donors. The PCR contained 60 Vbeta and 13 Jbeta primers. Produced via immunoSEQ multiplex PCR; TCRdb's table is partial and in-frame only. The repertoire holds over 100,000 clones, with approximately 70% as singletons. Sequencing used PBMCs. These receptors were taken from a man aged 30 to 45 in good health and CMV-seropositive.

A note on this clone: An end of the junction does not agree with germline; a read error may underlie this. The CDR3 nucleotides read TGTGCCAGCACTTTAGGGGGCCCAGATACGCAGTATTTT. Translated, it gives CASTLGGPDTQYF. V and J are TRBV28 and TRBJ2-3, with 7 bases fitting TRBD1. Germline-derived CDR1 and CDR2 are MDHEN and SYDVKM. The CDR3 sequence is 13 residues long.

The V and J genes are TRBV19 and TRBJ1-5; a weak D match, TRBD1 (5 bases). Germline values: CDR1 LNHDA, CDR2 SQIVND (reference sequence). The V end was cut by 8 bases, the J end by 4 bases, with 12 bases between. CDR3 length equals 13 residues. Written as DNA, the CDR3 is TGTGCCAGTGGCGGGACGTCTAATCAGCCCCAGCATTTT. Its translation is CASGGTSNQPQHF.

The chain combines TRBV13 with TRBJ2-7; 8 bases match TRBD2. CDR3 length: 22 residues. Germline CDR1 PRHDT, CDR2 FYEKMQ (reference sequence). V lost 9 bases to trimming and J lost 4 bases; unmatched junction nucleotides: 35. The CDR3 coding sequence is TGTGCCAGTCCCACGGAGAGGGCCTATAGGACTAGCCCCTCCAGAGGGGCTTACGAGCAGTACGTC. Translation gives CASPTERAYRTSPSRGAYEQYV.

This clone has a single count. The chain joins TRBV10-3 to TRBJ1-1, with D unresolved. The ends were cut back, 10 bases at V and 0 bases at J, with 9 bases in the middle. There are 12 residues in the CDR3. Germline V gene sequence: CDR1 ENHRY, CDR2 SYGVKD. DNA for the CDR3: TGTGCCAGCGGATTAATGAACACTGAAGCTTTCTTT. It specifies CASGLMNTEAFF.

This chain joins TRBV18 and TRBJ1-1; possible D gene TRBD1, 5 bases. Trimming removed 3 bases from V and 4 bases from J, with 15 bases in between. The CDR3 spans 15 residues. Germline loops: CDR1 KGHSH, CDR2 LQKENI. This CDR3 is CASSPRKQGGTEAFF. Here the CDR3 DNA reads TGTGCCAGCTCACCTCGAAAGCAGGGAGGCACTGAAGCTTTCTTT.

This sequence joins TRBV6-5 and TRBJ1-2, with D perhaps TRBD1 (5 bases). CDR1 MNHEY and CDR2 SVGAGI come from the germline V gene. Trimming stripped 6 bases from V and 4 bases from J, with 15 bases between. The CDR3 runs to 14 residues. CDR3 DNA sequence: TGTGCCAGCAGCCCCCTGGGGGGTCTCTATGGCTACACCTTC. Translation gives CASSPLGGLYGYTF.

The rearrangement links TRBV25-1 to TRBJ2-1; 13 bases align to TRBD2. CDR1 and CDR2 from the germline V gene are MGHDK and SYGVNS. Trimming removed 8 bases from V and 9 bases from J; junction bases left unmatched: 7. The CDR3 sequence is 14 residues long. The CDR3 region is CASATSGRAREQFF. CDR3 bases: TGTGCCAGCGCCACTAGCGGGAGGGCCCGTGAGCAGTTCTTC.

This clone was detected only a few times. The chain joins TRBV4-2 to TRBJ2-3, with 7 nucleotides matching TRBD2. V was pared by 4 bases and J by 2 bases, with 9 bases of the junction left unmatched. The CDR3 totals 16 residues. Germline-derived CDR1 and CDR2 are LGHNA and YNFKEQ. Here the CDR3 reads CASSPGLVGITDTQYF. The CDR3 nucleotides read TGTGCCAGCAGCCCTGGACTAGTAGGGATCACAGATACGCAGTATTTT.

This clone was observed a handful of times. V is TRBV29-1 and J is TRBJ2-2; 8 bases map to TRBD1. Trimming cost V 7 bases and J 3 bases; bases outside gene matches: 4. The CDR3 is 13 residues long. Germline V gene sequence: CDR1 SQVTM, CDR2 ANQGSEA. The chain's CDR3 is CSGRQGYTGELFF. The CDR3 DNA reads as TGCAGCGGACGACAGGGGTACACCGGGGAGCTGTTTTTT.

The CDR3 is CASRGPVGTQYF. The CDR3, as DNA: TGTGCCAGCAGGGGCCCAGTAGGGACCCAGTACTTC. V is TRBV2 and J is TRBJ2-5; D unresolved. Per germline, CDR1 SNHLY and CDR2 FYNNEI. The V end lost 6 bases, the J end lost 7 bases, and 12 bases lay between the germline ends. The CDR3 loop spans 12 amino acids.

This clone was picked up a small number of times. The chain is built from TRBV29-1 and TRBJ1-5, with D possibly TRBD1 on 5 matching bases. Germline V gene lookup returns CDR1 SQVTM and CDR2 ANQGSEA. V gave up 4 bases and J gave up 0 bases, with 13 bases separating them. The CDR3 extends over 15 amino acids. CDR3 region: CSVGDRPYSNQPQHF. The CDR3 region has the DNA TGCAGCGTTGGTGACAGACCTTATAGCAATCAGCCCCAGCATTTT.

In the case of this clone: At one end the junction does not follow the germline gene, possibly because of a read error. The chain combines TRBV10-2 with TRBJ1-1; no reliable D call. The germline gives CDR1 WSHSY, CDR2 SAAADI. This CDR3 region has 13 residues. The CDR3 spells CATDPGSNAEAFF. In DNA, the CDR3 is TGCGCCACAGACCCGGGGTCGAACGCTGAAGCTTTCTTT.

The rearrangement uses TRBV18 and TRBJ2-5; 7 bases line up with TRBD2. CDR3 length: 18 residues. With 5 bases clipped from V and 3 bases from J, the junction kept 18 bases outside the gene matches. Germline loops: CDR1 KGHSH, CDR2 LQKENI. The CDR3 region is CASSGLQGGPSPKETQYF. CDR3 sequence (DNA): TGTGCCAGCTCAGGCCTCCAGGGAGGGCCCAGCCCAAAAGAGACCCAGTACTTC. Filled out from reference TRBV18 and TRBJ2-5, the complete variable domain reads NAGVMQNPRHLVRRRGQEARLRCSPMKGHSHVYWYRQLPEEGLKFMVYLQKENIIDESGMPKERFSAEFPKEGPSILRIQQVVRGDSAAYFCASSGLQGGPSPKETQYFGPGTRLLVL.

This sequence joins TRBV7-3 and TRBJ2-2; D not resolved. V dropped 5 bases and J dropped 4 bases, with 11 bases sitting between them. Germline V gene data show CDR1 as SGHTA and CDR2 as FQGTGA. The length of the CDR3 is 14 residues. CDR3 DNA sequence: TGTGCCAGCAGCCTTCTTCAGGCCACCGGGGAGCTGTTTTTT. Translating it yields CASSLLQATGELFF. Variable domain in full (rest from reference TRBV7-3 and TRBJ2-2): GAGVSQTPSNKVTEKGKYVELRCDPISGHTALYWYRQSLGQGPEFLIYFQGTGAADDSGLPNDRFFAVRPEGSVSTLKIQRTERGDSAVYLCASSLLQATGELFFGEGSRLTVL.

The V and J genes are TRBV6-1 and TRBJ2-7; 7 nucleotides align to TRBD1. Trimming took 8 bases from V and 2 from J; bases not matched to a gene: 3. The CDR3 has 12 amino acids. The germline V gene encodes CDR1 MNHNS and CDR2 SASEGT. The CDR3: CASQGQTYEQYF. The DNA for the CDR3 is TGTGCCAGCCAGGGACAGACCTACGAGCAGTACTTC.

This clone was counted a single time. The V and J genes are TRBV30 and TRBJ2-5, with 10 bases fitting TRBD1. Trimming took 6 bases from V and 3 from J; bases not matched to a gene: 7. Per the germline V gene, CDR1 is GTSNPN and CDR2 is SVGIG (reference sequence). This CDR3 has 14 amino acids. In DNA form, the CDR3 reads TGTGCCTGCCGAACGACAGGGGGCAAAGAGACCCAGTACTTC. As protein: CACRTTGGKETQYF. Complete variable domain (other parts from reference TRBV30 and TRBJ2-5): SQTIHQWPATLVQPVGSPLSLECTVEGTSNPNLYWYRQAAGRGLQLLFYSVGIGQISSEVPQNLSASRPQDRQFILSSKKLLLSDSGFYLCACRTTGGKETQYFGPGTRLLVL.

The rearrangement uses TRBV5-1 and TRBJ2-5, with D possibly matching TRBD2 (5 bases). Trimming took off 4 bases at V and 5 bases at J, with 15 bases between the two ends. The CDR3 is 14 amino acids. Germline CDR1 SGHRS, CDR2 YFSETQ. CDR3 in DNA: TGCGCCAGCAGCCCCGGGGTCCCCAGGGAGACCCAGTACTTC. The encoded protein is CASSPGVPRETQYF.

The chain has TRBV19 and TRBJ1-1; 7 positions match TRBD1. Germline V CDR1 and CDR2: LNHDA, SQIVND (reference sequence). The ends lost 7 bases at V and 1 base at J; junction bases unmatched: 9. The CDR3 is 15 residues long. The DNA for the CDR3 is TGTGCCAGTACTAGACAGGGAACAACGAACACTGAAGCTTTCTTT. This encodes CASTRQGTTNTEAFF. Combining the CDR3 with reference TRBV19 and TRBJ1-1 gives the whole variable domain DGGITQSPKYLFRKEGQNVTLSCEQNLNHDAMYWYRQDPGQGLRLIYYSQIVNDFQKGDIAEGYSVSREKKESFPLTVTSAQKNPTAFYLCASTRQGTTNTEAFFGQGTRLTVV.

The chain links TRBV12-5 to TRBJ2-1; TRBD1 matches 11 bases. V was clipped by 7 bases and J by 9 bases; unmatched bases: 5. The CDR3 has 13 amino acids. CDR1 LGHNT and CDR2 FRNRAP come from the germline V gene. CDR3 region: CASAGQGASEQFF. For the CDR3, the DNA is TGTGCTAGTGCTGGACAGGGGGCCTCTGAGCAGTTCTTC.

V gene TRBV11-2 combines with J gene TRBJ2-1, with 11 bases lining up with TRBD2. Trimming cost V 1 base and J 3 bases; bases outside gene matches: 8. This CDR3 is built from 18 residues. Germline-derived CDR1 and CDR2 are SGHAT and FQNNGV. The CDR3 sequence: CASSLGVSGGARYNEQFF. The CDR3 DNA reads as TGTGCCAGCAGCTTAGGCGTTAGCGGGGGGGCCCGCTACAATGAGCAGTTCTTC.

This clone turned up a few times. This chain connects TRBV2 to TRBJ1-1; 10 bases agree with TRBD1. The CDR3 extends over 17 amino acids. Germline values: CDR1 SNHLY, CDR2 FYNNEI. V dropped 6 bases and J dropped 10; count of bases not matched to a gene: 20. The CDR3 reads CASSGRVGDRGGVRAFF. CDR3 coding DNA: TGTGCCAGCAGCGGCAGGGTAGGGGACAGGGGAGGTGTCAGAGCTTTCTTT.

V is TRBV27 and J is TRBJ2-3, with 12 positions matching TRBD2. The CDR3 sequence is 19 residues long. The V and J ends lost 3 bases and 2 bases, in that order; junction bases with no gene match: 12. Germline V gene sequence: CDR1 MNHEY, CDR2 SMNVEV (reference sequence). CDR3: CASSFDGTSGWRPTDTQYF. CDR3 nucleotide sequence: TGTGCCAGCAGTTTTGACGGGACTAGCGGGTGGCGCCCCACAGATACGCAGTATTTT.

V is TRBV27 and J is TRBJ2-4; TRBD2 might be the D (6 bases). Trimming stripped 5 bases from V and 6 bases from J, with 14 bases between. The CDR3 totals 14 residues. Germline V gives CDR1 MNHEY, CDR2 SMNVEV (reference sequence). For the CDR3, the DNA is TGTGCCAGCAGTATCGGGAGCTCGAGAAACATTCAGTACTTC. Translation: CASSIGSSRNIQYF.

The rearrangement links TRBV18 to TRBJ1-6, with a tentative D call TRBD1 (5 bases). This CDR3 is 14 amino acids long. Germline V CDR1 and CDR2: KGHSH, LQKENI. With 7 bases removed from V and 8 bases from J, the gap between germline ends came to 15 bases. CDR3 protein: CASFGGFKDSPLHF. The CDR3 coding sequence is TGTGCCAGCTTCGGGGGATTTAAGGATTCACCCCTCCACTTT.

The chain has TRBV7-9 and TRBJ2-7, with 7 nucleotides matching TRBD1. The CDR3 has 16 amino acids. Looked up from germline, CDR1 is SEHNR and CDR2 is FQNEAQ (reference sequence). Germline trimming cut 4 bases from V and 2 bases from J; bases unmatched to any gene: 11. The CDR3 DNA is TGTGCCAGCAGCTCAGTCCACAGGGGTACAGCCTACGAGCAGTACTTC. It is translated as CASSSVHRGTAYEQYF. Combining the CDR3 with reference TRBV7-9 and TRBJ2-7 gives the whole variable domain DTGVSQNPRHKITKRGQNVTFRCDPISEHNRLYWYRQTLGQGPEFLTYFQNEAQLEKSRLLSDRFSAERPKGSFSTLEIQRTEQGDSAMYLCASSSVHRGTAYEQYFGPGTRLTVT.

CDR3 sequence reads: CASNRLAVAGTDTQYF. In DNA form, the CDR3 reads TGTGCCAGCAATAGACTAGCGGTGGCCGGCACAGATACGCAGTATTTT. The J gene is TRBJ2-3, the V gene TRBV28; TRBD2 matches at 9 bases. The length of the CDR3 is 16 residues. With 7 bases clipped from V and 1 base from J, the junction kept 9 bases outside the gene matches. CDR1 and CDR2 from the germline V gene are MDHEN and SYDVKM.

The CDR3 DNA follows: TGTGCCAGCAGCACCCACCGAAGGGGCAATGGCTACACCTTC. It encodes CASSTHRRGNGYTF. This chain uses TRBV27 with TRBJ1-2, with D possibly TRBD1 on 5 matching bases. The CDR3 runs to 14 residues. Between the trimmed V and J ends, which lost 6 bases and 6 bases, there was a span of 17 bases. Germline V gene lookup returns CDR1 MNHEY and CDR2 SMNVEV (reference sequence).

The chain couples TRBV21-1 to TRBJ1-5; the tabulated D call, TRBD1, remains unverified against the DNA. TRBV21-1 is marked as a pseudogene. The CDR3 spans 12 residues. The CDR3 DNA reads TGTGCCAGCCGACATTGCAATCAGCCCCAGCATTTT. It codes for CASRHCNQPQHF.

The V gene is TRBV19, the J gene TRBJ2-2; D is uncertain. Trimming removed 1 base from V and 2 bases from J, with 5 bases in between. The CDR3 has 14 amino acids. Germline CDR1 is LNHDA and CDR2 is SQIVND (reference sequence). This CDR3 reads CASSIGANTGELFF. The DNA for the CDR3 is TGTGCCAGTAGTATAGGGGCCAACACCGGGGAGCTGTTTTTT.

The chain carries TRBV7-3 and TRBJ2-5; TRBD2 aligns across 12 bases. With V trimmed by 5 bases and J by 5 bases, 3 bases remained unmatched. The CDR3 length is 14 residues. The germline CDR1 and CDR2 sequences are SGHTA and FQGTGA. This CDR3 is CASSLAGGPETQYF. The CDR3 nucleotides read TGTGCCAGCAGCCTAGCGGGGGGGCCGGAGACCCAGTACTTC.